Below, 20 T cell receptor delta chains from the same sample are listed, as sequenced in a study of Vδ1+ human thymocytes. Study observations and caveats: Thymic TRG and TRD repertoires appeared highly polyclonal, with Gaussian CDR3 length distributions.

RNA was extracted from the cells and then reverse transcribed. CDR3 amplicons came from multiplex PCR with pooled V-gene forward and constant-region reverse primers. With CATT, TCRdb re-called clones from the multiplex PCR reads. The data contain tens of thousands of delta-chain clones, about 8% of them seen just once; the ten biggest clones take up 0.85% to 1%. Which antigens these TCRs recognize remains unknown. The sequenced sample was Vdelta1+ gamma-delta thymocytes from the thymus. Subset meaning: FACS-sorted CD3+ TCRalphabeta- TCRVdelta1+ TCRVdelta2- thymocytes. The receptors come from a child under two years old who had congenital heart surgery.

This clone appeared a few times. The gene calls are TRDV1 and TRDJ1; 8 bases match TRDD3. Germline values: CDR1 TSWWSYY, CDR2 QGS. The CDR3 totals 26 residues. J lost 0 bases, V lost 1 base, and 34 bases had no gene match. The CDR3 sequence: CALGERVIDYTRPTGGRGRYTDKLIF. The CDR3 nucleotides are TGTGCTCTTGGGGAACGGGTGATTGACTACACCCGCCCGACTGGGGGTCGGGGACGGTACACCGATAAACTCATCTTT.

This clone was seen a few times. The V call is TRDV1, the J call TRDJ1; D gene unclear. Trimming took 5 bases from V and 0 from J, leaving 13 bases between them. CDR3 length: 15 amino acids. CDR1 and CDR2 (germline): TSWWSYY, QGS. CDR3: CALGSPRLYTDKLIF. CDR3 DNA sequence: TGTGCTCTTGGGTCCCCTCGGCTGTACACCGATAAACTCATCTTT.

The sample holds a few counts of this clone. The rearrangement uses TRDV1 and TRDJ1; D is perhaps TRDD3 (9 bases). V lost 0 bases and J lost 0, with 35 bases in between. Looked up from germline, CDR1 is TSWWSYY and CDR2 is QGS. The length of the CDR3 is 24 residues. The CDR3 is CALGELLPTLGGDTRGSYTDKLIF. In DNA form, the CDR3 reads TGTGCTCTTGGGGAACTGCTTCCTACGTTGGGGGGGGATACTCGAGGGTCGTACACCGATAAACTCATCTTT.

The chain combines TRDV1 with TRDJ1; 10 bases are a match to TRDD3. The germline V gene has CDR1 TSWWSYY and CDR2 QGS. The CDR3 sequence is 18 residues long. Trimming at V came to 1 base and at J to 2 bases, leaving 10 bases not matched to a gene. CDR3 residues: CALGEPPGGYGGTDKLIF. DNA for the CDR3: TGTGCTCTTGGGGAACCACCGGGGGGATACGGGGGAACCGATAAACTCATCTTT.

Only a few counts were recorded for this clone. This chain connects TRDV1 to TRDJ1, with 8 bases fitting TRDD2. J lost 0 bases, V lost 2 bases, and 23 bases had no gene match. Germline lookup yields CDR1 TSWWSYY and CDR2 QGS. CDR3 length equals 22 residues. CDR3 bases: TGTGCTCTTGGGGAAGGGGCCTTCCTATATCCCCTGCTAAGTTCGGACACCGATAAACTCATCTTT. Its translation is CALGEGAFLYPLLSSDTDKLIF.

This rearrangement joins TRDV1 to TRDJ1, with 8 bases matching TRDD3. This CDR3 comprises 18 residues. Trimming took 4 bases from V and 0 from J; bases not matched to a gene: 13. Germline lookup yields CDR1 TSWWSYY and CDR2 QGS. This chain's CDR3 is CALGVPWGTMGYTDKLIF. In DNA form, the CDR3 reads TGTGCTCTTGGGGTCCCCTGGGGGACCATGGGGTACACCGATAAACTCATCTTT.

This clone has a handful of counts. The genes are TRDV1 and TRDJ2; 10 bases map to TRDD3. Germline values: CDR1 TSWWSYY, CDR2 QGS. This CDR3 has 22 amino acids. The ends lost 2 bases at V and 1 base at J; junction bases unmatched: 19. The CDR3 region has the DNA TGTGCTCTTGGGGAAATTACGGCCTTCACTCGTACTGGGGGATTTTTGACAGCACAACTCTTCTTT. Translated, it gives CALGEITAFTRTGGFLTAQLFF.

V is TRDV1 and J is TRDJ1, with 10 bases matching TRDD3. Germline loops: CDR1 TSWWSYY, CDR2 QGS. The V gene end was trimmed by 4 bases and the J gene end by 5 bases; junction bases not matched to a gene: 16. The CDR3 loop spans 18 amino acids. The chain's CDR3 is CALGAPQRGDTHGDKLIF. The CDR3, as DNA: TGTGCTCTTGGGGCCCCCCAGCGGGGGGATACGCACGGGGATAAACTCATCTTT.

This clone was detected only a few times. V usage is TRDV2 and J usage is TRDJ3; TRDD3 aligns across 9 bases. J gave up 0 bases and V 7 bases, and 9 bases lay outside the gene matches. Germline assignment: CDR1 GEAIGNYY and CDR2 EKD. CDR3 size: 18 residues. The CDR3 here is CAWVLGEHSSWDTRQMFF. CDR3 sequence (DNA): TGTGCCTGGGTACTGGGGGAGCATAGCTCCTGGGACACCCGACAGATGTTTTTC.

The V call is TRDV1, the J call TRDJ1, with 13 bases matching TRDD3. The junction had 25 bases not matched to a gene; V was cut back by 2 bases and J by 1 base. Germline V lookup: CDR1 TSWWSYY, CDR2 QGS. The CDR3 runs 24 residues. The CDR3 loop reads CALGEKTGGYARGRGEGTTDKLIF. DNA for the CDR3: TGTGCTCTTGGGGAAAAGACTGGGGGATACGCCAGAGGCAGAGGTGAGGGCACCACCGATAAACTCATCTTT.

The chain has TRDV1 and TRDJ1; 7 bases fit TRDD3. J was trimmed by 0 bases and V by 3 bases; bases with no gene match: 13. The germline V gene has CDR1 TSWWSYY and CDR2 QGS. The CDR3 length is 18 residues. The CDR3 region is CALGDRFGGFSYTDKLIF. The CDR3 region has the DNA TGTGCTCTTGGGGATCGGTTCGGGGGATTCAGTTACACCGATAAACTCATCTTT.

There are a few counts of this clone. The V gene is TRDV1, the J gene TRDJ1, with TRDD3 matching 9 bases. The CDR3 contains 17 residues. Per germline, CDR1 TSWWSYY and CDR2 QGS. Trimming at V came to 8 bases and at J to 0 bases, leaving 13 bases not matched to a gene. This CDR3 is CALKSWGIISHTDKLIF. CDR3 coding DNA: TGTGCTCTTAAGTCGTGGGGGATAATTTCCCACACCGATAAACTCATCTTT.

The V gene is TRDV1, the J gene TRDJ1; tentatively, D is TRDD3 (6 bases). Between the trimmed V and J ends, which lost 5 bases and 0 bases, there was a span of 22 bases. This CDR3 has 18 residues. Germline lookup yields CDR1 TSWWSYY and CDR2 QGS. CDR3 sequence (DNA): TGTGCTCTTGGGTTTGAATTTCACGAATGGGGGTACACCGATAAACTCATCTTT. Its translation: CALGFEFHEWGYTDKLIF.

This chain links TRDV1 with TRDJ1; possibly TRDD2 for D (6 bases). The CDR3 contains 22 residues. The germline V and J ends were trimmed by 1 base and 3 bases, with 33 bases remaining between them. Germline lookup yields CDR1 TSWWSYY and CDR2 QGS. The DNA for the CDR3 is TGTGCTCTTGGGGAACGGCCTTCCCGGCCTTTGCACCACCCTCTCGTCTCCGATAAACTCATCTTT. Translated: CALGERPSRPLHHPLVSDKLIF.

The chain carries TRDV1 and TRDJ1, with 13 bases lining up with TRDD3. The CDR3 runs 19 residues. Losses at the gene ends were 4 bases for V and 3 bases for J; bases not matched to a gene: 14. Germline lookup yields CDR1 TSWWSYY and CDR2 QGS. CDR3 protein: CALGAPVLRLGDTSDKLIF. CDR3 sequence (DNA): TGTGCTCTTGGGGCCCCTGTCCTACGACTGGGGGATACGTCCGATAAACTCATCTTT.

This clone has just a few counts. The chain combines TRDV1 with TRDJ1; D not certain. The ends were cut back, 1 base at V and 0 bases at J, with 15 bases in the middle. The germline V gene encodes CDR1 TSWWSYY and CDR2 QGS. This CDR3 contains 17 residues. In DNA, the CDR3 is TGTGCTCTTGGGGAACAACAGGTGGGACCTAACACCGATAAACTCATCTTT. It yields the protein CALGEQQVGPNTDKLIF.

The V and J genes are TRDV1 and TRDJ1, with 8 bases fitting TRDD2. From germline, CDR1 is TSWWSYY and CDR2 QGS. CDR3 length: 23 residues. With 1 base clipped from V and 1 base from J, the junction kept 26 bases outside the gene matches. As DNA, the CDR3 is TGTGCTCTTGGGGAACAGGTCTTCCTACCCTATACTGGGTTGACCCGAGGCACCGATAAACTCATCTTT. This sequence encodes CALGEQVFLPYTGLTRGTDKLIF.

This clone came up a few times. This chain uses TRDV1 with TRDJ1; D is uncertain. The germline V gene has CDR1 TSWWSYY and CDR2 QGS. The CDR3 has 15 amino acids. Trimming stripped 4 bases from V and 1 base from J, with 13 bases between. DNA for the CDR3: TGTGCTCTTGGGGTTCTCGTAATCTCCACCGATAAACTCATCTTT. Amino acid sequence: CALGVLVISTDKLIF.

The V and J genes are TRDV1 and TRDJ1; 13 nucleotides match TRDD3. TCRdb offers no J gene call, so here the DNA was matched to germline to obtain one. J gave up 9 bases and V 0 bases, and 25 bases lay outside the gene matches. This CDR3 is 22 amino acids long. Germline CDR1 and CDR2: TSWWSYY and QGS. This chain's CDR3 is CALGELPHSVLGDTPEGPELIF. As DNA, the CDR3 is TGTGCTCTTGGGGAACTACCTCACTCCGTACTGGGGGATACGCCAGAGGGGCCGGAACTCATCTTT.

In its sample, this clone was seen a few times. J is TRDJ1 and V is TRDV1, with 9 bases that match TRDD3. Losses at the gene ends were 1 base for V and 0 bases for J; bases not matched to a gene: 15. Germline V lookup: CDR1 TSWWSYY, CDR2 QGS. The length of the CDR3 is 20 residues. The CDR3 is CALGERETGDTREYTDKLIF. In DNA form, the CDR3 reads TGTGCTCTTGGGGAACGGGAGACTGGGGATACGAGGGAGTACACCGATAAACTCATCTTT.